The rows below give T cell receptor beta chains drawn from one sample of a study of T cell changes during pregnancy in multiple sclerosis. This table comes from immunoSEQ multiplex PCR, and its TCRdb copy is limited to in-frame clones, with some not included. This table holds approximately 110,000 clones, just over 90% found once. Material: peripheral blood, obtained after pregnancy. The receptors derive from a female donor with multiple sclerosis, enrolled in a pregnancy study. Both conserved end residues are trimmed from each CDR3. Each record gives: V gene, D gene, CDR3 protein. D genes are given only for firm matches.

>TRBV6-5|TRBD1
ASSSGQGGYEQY
>TRBV27|TRBD2
ASSLLAGDGETQY
>TRBV7-6|TRBD2
ASSPGLAGGATGELF
>TRBV11-2|NA
ASGWGGPTGELF
>TRBV7-9|NA
ASSRTRGYT
>TRBV2|NA
ASSVGVALDTEAF
>TRBV5-1|TRBD1
ASSTRQGVDEKLF
>TRBV7-3|TRBD2
ASSRTGTSLAGELF
>TRBV15|NA
ATSRDPSSYEQY
>TRBV5-1|TRBD2
ASSLVKGGGGITDTQY
>TRBV19|TRBD1
ASSNTGTAYNEQF
>TRBV9|TRBD2
ASSLEAGARDTGELF
>TRBV19|NA
ASSIVRGGANEQF
>TRBV6-5|NA
ASSTYSGNTIY
>TRBV4-2|TRBD2
ASSLAGTYNEQF
>TRBV2|NA
ASRQASEAF
>TRBV19|TRBD1
ASSTRDRGQTDTQY
>TRBV19|TRBD1
ASEGADSYEQY
>TRBV27|TRBD1
ASSFDRGLGNEQF
>TRBV11-2|NA
ASSRDFSTDTQY
>TRBV29-1|NA
SVEEGTPPWEQY
>TRBV2|TRBD1
ASSRDRGRSNSPLH
>TRBV6-1|TRBD1
ASSDLTGGQETQY
>TRBV9|NA
ASSITENTEAF
>TRBV6-1|NA
ASSVLGGGEETQY
>TRBV2|NA
ASSEDGVSYEQY
>TRBV19|TRBD2
ASRSGGAIDTQY
>TRBV9|NA
ASSVDGLSGEKLF
>TRBV19|TRBD1
ASSIGTGLYEQY
>TRBV29-1|TRBD1
SVRDSYYEQY
>TRBV27|TRBD2
ASSLSPGLAGEVGELF
>TRBV11-3|TRBD2
ASSFSGGANNEQF
>TRBV28|NA
ASSFFTSGTGELF
>TRBV29-1|NA
SVVVASPYEQY
>TRBV6-6|NA
ASSYGTLAYEQY
>TRBV7-3|NA
ASSSLPPDTQY
>TRBV21-1|NA
ASSATIRDRRSYEQY
>TRBV19|NA
ASSIGVMNTEAF
>TRBV10-3|TRBD1
AISDTTGTTNEKLF
>TRBV13|TRBD1
ASTHTRPGTGRTGELF
>TRBV5-6|NA
ASSFGFGYT
>TRBV27|TRBD1
ASSKGRDSWGDTEAF
>TRBV6-1|NA
ASLHPSGANVLT
>TRBV5-1|NA
ASSLGVGGTYEQY
>TRBV6-6|TRBD2
ASSSGLDSYNEQF
>TRBV29-1|TRBD1
SVQGQVGGKLF
>TRBV19|NA
ASSASREGNSPLH
>TRBV5-4|NA
ASSHLSDYQF
>TRBV19|NA
ASSIAGDEQY
>TRBV5-8|TRBD1
ASSRTGLQPQH